This T cell receptor (beta chain) is from a study of shared clonotypes between healthy human individuals. Broader study findings: Sampling was confined to blood; repertoires within tissues likely differ.

This CDR3 has 14 residues. CDR1 is SGHRS and CDR2 is YFSETQ in the germline V gene. Trimming left V 0 bases short and J 9 bases short, with 13 bases between. The repertoire was sequenced with immunoSEQ multiplex PCR; TCRdb's copy has only in-frame clones and lacks some. The sample includes some 1.1 million clones, around 77% of them seen just once. This clone has just a few counts. Its specificity is not known. This sequence joins TRBV5-1 and TRBJ2-1; possible D gene TRBD1, 5 bases. This clonotype was sampled from a man younger than 30 in good health. Some clones in this sample may be carry-over from other donors' samples. The sample comprised memory CD4+ T cells from PBMCs. Subset indicated: CD45RA-negative fraction. The CDR3 DNA follows: TGCGCCAGCAGCTTGGGATTACAGGTCGGTGAGCAGTTCTTC. Protein product: CASSLGLQVGEQFF. The entire variable domain, with the rest obtained from reference TRBV5-1 and TRBJ2-1, is as follows: KAGVTQTPRYLIKTRGQQVTLSCSPISGHRSVSWYQQTPGQGLQFLFEYFSETQRNKGNFPGRFSGRQFSNSRSEMNVSTLELGDSALYLCASSLGLQVGEQFFGPGTRLTVL.